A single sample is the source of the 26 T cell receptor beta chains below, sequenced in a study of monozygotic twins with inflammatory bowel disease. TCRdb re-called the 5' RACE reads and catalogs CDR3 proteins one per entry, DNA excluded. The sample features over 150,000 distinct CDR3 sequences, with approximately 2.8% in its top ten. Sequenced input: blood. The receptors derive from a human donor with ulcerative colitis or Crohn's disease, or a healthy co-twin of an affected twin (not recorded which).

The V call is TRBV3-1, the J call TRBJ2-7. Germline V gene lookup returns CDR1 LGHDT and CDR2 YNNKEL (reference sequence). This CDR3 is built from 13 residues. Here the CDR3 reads CASSQVEGYEQYF.

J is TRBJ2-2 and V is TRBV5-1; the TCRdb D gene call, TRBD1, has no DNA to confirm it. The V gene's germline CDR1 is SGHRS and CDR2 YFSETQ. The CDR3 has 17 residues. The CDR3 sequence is CASSSRQTGPNTGELFF. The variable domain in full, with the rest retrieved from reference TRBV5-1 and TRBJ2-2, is KAGVTQTPRYLIKTRGQQVTLSCSPISGHRSVSWYQQTPGQGLQFLFEYFSETQRNKGNFPGRFSGRQFSNSRSEMNVSTLELGDSALYLCASSSRQTGPNTGELFFGEGSRLTVL.

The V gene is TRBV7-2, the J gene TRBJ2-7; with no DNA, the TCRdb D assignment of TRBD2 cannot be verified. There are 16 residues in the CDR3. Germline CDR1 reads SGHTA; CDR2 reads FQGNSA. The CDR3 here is CASSPSSGRSTYEQYF.

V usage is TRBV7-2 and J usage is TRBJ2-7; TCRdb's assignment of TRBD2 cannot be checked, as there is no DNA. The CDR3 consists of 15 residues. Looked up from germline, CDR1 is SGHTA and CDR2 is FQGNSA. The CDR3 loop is CASSPRLAGGGEQYF.

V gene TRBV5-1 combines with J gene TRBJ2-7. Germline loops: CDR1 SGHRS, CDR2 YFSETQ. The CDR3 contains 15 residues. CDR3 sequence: CASSLAGTVTYEQYF.

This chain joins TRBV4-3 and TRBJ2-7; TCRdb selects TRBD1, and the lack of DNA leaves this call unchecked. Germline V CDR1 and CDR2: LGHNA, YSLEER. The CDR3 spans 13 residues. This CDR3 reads CASSHLTGYEQYF.

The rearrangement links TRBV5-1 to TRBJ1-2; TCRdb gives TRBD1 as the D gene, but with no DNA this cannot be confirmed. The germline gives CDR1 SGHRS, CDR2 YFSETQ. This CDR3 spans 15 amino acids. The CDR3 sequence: CASSSWTGGADGYTF.

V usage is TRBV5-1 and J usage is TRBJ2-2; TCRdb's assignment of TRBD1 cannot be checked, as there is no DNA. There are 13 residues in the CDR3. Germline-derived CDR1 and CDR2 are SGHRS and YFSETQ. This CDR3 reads CASMGQNTGELFF.

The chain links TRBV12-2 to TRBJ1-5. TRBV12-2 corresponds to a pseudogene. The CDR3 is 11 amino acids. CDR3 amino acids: CASRTGEPQHF.

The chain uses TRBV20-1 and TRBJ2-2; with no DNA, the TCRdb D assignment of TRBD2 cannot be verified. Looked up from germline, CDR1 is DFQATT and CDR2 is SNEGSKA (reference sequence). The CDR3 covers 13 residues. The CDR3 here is CGGETSGTGELFF.

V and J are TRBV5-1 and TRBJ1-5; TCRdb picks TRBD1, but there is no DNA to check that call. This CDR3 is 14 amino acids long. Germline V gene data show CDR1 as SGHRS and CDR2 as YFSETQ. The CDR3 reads CASSLGGDNQPQHF. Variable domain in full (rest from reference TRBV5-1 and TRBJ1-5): KAGVTQTPRYLIKTRGQQVTLSCSPISGHRSVSWYQQTPGQGLQFLFEYFSETQRNKGNFPGRFSGRQFSNSRSEMNVSTLELGDSALYLCASSLGGDNQPQHFGDGTRLSIL.

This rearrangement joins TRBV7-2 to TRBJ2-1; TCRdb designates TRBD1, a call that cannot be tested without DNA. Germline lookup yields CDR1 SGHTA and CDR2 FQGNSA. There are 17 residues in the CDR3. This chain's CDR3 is CASSPTGGQSSYNEQFF.

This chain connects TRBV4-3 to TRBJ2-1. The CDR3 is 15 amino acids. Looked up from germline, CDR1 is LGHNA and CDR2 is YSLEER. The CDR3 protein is CASSQGERSYNEQFF.

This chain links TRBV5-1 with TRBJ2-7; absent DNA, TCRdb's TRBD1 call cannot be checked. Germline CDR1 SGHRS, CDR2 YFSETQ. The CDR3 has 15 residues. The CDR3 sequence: CARSLRQGTTYEQYF.

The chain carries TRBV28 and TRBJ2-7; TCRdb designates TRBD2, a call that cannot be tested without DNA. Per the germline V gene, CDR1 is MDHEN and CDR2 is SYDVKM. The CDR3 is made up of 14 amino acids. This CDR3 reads CASSHSGLPYEQYF.

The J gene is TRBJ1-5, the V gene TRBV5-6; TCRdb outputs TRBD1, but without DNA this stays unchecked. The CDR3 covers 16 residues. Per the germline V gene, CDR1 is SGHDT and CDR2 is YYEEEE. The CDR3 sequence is CASSSRQGGGHQPQHF.

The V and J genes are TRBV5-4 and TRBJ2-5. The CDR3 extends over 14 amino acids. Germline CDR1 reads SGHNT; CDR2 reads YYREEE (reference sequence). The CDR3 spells CASSLYDRMETQYF.

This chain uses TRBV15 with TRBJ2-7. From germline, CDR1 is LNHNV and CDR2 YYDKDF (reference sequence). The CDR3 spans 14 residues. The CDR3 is CATSRDQESYEQYF.

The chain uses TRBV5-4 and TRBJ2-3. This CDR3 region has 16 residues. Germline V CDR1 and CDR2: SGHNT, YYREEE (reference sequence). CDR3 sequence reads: CASSLGTTLGTDTQYF.

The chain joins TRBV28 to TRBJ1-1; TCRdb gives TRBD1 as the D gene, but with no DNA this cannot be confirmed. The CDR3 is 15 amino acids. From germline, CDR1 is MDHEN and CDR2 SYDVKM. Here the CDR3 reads CASSLFRGMRTEAFF.

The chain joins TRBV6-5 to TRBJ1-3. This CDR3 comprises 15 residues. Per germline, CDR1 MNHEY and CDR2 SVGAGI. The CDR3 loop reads CASSYLSPQSNTIYF.

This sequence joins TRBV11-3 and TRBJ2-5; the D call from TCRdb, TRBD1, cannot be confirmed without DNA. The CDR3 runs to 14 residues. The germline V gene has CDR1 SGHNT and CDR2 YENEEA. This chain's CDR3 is CASSARQGEETQYF.

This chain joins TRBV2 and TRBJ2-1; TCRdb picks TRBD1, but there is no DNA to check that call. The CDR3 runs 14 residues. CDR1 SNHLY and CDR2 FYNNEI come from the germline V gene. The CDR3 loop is CATLRGAQEVEQFF.

CDR3 amino acids: CASSLAGGPRETQYF. V gene TRBV2 combines with J gene TRBJ2-5; TCRdb picks TRBD2, but there is no DNA to check that call. CDR1 and CDR2 from the germline V gene are SNHLY and FYNNEI. The CDR3 runs 15 residues.

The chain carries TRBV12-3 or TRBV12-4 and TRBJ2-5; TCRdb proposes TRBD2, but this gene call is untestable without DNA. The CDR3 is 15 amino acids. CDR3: CASSILAGGLQTQYF.

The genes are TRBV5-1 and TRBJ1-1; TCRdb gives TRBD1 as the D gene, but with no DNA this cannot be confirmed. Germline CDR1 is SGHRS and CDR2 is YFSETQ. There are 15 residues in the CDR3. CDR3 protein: CASSAWGVTNTEAFF.